This entry lists 9 T cell receptor beta chains sequenced from one sample in a study of blood T cell repertoires in COVID-19. TCRdb's table, derived via immunoSEQ multiplex PCR, lists solely in-frame clones and lacks some. The profile covers around 340,000 clones, with 88% appearing a single time and just over 1% taken by the ten largest. Sequenced: PBMCs or T cells enriched from blood (not recorded which). The receptors were gathered from a woman aged 25 to 39 who had been exposed to COVID-19.

V usage is TRBV18 and J usage is TRBJ2-2; D gene ambiguous. The germline V gene has CDR1 KGHSH and CDR2 LQKENI. This CDR3 region has 13 residues. Trimming cost V 2 bases and J 5 bases, with 6 bases left between them. CDR3 amino acids: CASSPSRTGELFF. CDR3 DNA sequence: TGTGCCAGCTCACCATCCCGTACCGGGGAGCTGTTTTTT.

V gene TRBV19 combines with J gene TRBJ2-7; 8 nucleotides match TRBD2. CDR1 is LNHDA and CDR2 is SQIVND in the germline V gene (reference sequence). This CDR3 is 14 amino acids long. The V and J ends lost 1 base and 4 bases, in that order; junction bases with no gene match: 3. The DNA of the CDR3 is TGTGCCAGTAGTATAGCGGGACTAGGATACGAGCAGTACTTC. It codes for CASSIAGLGYEQYF. Variable domain in full (rest from reference TRBV19 and TRBJ2-7): DGGITQSPKYLFRKEGQNVTLSCEQNLNHDAMYWYRQDPGQGLRLIYYSQIVNDFQKGDIAEGYSVSREKKESFPLTVTSAQKNPTAFYLCASSIAGLGYEQYFGPGTRLTVT.

This clone has just a few counts. J is TRBJ1-2 and V is TRBV7-3; D gene uncertain. V was cut by 5 bases and J by 7 bases, with 14 bases left in between. Germline loops: CDR1 SGHTA, CDR2 FQGTGA. The CDR3 is 13 residues long. The CDR3: CASSLTRGGGYTF. In DNA form, the CDR3 reads TGTGCCAGCAGCCTGACCCGAGGAGGTGGCTACACCTTC.

V gene TRBV29-1 combines with J gene TRBJ1-2; 7 bases align to TRBD1. Germline values: CDR1 SQVTM, CDR2 ANQGSEA. The CDR3 has 13 amino acids. Losses at the gene ends were 5 bases for V and 1 base for J; bases not matched to a gene: 4. The CDR3 sequence: CSVRGQSNYGYTF. CDR3 nucleotides: TGCAGCGTTAGGGGGCAGAGTAACTATGGCTACACCTTC.

This clone occurred once. The chain recombines TRBV5-1 with TRBJ2-1, with 9 positions matching TRBD2. V trimming: 4 bases; J trimming: 6 bases; junction bases outside the gene matches: 11. The CDR3 totals 16 residues. Germline-derived CDR1 and CDR2 are SGHRS and YFSETQ. CDR3 nucleotides: TGCGCCAGCAGCGGGCGGGACGCGGGAGGGGGCAATGAGCAGTTCTTC. It translates to CASSGRDAGGGNEQFF.

V and J are TRBV6-2 or TRBV6-3 and TRBJ2-7, with 9 bases fitting TRBD2. CDR1 is MNHEY, CDR2 SVGEGT, per germline. J gave up 7 bases and V 4 bases, and 11 bases lay outside the gene matches. The CDR3 has 15 residues. The CDR3 DNA reads TGTGCCAGCAGTTCCACTAGCGGGCCCCTCGGGGAGCAGTACTTC. It specifies CASSSTSGPLGEQYF.

V and J are TRBV30 and TRBJ1-2; the D gene is possibly TRBD1 (5 bases). Germline V gene sequence: CDR1 GTSNPN, CDR2 SVGIG (reference sequence). The germline V and J ends were trimmed by 0 bases and 4 bases, with 9 bases remaining between them. The CDR3 length is 13 residues. The CDR3: CAWSVRGSYGYTF. For the CDR3, the DNA is TGTGCCTGGAGTGTAAGGGGCAGCTATGGCTACACCTTC.

This chain uses TRBV16 with TRBJ1-2; D uncertain. The germline V and J ends were trimmed by 1 base and 4 bases, with 4 bases remaining between them. The CDR3 contains 12 residues. Looked up from germline, CDR1 is KGHSY and CDR2 is FQNENV. The CDR3 nucleotides read TGTGCCAGCAGCCAATTTATCTATGGCTACACCTTC. Its protein is CASSQFIYGYTF.

This clone came up a few times. The chain employs TRBV27 and TRBJ1-3; D not resolved. V lost 4 bases, J lost 2 bases, and 3 bases lay in between. The CDR3 runs 12 residues. From germline, CDR1 is MNHEY and CDR2 SMNVEV (reference sequence). The CDR3 DNA follows: TGTGCCAGCAGTTCAGCTGGAAACACCATATATTTT. The encoded protein is CASSSAGNTIYF.